This T cell receptor beta chain emerged from a study of T cells in Graves' hyperthyroidism and ophthalmopathy. About the research overall: Peripheral blood was taken when the disease was first diagnosed, before any treatment began.

RNA transcripts served as the template for amplifying TCR beta CDR3 regions. In the first-round RT-PCR of the TCR CDR3, the HTBI primer set was used. TCRdb called the multiplex PCR reads again in MiXCR, with one record for every CDR3 protein. This sample has approximately 700,000 distinct CDR3 sequences, with roughly 15% found just once. When ophthalmopathy did not progress within 18 months, Graves' hyperthyroidism was considered stable. Investigators excluded patients with uncontrolled infection, other autoimmune disease, pregnancy or lactation. Each diagnosis was grounded in clinical symptoms, serum thyroxine and TRAb, thyroid ultrasound, and orbital computed tomography. Looked up from germline, CDR1 is ENHRY and CDR2 is SYGVKD. The ends were cut back, 0 bases at V and 1 base at J, with 9 bases in the middle. The CDR3 is 16 residues long.

The chain joins TRBV10-3 to TRBJ2-2, with a tentative D call TRBD2 (6 bases). This clonotype was obtained from a man between 18 and 35 years old with Graves' hyperthyroidism. The sample was blood. The CDR3 protein is CAISESRGMNTGELFF. CDR3 coding DNA: TGTGCCATCAGTGAGTCCCGGGGGATGAACACCGGGGAGCTGTTTTTT.